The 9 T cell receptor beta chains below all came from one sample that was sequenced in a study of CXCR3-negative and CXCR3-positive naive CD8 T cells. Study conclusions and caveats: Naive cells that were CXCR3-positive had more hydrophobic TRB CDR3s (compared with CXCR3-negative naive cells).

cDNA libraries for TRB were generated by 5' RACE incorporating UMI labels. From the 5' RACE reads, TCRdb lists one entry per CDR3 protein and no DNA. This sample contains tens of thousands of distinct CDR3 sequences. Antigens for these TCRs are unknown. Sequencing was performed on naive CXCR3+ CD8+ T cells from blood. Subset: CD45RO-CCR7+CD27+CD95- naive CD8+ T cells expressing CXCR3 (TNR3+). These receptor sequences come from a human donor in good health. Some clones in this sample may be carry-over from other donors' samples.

CDR3 in amino acids: CASSQEYTEAFF. The V gene is TRBV4-1, the J gene TRBJ1-1. The germline V gene encodes CDR1 MGHRA and CDR2 YSYEKL. The CDR3 spans 12 residues.

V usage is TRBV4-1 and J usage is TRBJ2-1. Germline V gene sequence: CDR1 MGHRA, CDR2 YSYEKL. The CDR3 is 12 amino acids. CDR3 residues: CPSSQEDNEQFF.

This CDR3 is CASSAPGTLGTDTQYF. This rearrangement joins TRBV9 to TRBJ2-3; as DNA is missing, the TRBD1 call by TCRdb cannot be tested. The germline gives CDR1 SGDLS, CDR2 YYNGEE. There are 16 residues in the CDR3.

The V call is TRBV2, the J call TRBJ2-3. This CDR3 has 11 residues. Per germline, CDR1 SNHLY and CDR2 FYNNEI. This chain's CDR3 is CASREGDTQYF.

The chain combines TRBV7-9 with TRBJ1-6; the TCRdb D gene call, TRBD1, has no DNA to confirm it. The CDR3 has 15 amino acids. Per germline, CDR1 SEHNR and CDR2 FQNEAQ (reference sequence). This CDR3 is CASSSSQGPDSPLHF.

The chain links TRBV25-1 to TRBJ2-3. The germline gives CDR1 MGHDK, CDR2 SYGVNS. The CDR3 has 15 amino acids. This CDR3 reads CASSEYMGSEDTRYF.

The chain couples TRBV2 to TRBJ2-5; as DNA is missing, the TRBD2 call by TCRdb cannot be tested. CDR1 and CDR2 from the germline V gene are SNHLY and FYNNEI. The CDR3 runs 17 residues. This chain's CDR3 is CASSEHLLAGEQETQYF.

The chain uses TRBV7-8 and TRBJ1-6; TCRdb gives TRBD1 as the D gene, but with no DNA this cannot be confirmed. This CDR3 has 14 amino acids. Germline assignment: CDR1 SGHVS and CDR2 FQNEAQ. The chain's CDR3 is CASSLFGAGSPLHF.

The CDR3 reads CASSYMQLSYEQYF. The chain is built from TRBV12-3 or TRBV12-4 and TRBJ2-7. This CDR3 contains 14 residues.